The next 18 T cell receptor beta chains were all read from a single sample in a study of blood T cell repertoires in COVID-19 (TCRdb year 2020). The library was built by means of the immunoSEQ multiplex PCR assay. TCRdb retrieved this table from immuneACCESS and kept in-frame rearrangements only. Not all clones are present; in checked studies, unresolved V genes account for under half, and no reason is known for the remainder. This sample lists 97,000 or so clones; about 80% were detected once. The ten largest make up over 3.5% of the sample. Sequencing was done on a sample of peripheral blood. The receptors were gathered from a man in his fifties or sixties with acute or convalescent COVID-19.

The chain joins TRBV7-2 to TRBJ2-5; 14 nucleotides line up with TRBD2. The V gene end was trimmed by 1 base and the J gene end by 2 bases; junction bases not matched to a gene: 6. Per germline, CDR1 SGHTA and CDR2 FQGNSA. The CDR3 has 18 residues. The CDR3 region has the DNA TGTGCCAGCAGCTTAGTACCGGGACTAGCGGGGGAACAAGAGACCCAGTACTTC. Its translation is CASSLVPGLAGEQETQYF.

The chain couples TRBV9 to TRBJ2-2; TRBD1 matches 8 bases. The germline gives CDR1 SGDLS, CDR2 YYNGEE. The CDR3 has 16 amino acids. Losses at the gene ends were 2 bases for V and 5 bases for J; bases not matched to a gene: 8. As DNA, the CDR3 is TGTGCCAGCAGCGTTCGTGGCAGGGGGCCGACCGGGGAGCTGTTTTTT. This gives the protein CASSVRGRGPTGELFF.

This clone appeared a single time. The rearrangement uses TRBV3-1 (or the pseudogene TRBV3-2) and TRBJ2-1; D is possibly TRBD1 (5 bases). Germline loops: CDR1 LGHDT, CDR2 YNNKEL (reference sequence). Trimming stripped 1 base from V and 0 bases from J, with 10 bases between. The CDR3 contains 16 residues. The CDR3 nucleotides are TGTGCCAGCAGCCAAGCCACAGGTCTCTCCTACAATGAGCAGTTCTTC. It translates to CASSQATGLSYNEQFF.

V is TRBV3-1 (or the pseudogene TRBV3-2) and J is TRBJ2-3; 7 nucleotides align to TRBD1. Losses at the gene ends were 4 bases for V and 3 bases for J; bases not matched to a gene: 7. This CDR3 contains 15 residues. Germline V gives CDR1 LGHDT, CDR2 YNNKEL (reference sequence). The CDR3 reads CASSPYRGKTDTQYF. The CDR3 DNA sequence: TGTGCCAGCAGCCCCTACAGGGGAAAGACAGATACGCAGTATTTT.

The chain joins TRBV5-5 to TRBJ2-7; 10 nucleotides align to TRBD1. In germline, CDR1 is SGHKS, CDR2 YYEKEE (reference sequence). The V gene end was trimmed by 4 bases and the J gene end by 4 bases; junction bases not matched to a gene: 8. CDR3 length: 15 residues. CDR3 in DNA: TGTGCCAGCAGCCAGACCGGGACAGGGGCTTACGAGCAGTACGTC. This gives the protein CASSQTGTGAYEQYV.

The CDR3 DNA follows: TGCGCCAGCAGCTTGGAGGGACTAGCGGGAGGGGGCACAGATACGCAGTATTTT. Translating it yields CASSLEGLAGGGTDTQYF. The rearrangement links TRBV5-1 to TRBJ2-3, with 16 bases fitting TRBD2. The length of the CDR3 is 18 residues. Germline V gene lookup returns CDR1 SGHRS and CDR2 YFSETQ. After removal of 0 bases from V and 1 base from J, the junction contained 2 bases not matched to a gene.

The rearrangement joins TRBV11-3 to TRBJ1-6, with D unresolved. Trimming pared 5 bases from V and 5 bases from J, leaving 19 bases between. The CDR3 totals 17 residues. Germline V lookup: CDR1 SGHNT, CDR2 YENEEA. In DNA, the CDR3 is TGTGCCAGCAGCCCTTCTATGCGGGGTAGCCATAATTCACCCCTCCACTTT. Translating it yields CASSPSMRGSHNSPLHF.

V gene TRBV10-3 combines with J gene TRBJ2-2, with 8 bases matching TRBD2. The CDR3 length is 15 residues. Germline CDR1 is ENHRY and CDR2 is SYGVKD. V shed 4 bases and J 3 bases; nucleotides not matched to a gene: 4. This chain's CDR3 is CAISVGREDTGELFF. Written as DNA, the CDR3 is TGTGCCATCAGTGTCGGGAGGGAGGACACCGGGGAGCTGTTTTTT.

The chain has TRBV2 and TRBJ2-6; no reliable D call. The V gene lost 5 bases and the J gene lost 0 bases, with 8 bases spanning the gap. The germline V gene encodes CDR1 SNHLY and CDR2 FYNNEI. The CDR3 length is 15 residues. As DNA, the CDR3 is TGTGCCAGCAGTTCCGCCGGCTCTGGGGCCAACGTCCTGACTTTC. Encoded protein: CASSSAGSGANVLTF.

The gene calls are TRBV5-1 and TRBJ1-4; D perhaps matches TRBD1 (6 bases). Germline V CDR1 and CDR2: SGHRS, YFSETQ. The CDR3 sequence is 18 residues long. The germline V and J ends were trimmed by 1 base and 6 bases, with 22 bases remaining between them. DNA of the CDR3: TGCGCCAGCAGCTTGACAGGGCTCGTCCACAAGGGAGATGAAAAACTGTTTTTT. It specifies CASSLTGLVHKGDEKLFF.

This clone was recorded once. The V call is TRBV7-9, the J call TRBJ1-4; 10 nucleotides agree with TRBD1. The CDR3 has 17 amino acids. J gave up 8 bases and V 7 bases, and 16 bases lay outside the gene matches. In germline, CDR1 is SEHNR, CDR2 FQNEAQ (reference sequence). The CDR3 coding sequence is TGTGCCAGCACCTCCCCCGGGACAGGGGTTGAAAAAGAAAAACTGTTTTTT. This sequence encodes CASTSPGTGVEKEKLFF.

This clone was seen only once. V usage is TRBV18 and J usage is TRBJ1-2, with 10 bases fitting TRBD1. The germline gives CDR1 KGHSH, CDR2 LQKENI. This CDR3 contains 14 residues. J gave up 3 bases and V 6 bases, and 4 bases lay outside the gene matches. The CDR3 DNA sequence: TGTGCCAGCTCCCCAGGGACAGGGGACTATGGCTACACCTTC. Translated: CASSPGTGDYGYTF.

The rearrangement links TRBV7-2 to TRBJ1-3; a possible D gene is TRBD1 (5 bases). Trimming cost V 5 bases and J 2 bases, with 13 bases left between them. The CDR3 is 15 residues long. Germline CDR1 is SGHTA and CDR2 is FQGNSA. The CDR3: CASSLRVNPGNTIYF. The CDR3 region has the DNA TGTGCCAGCAGCCTCAGGGTGAATCCTGGAAACACCATATATTTT.

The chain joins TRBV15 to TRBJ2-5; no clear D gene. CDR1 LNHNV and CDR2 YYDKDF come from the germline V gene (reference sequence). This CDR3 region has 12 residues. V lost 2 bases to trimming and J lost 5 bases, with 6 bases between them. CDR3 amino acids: CATSRPQETQYF. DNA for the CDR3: TGTGCCACCAGCAGACCTCAGGAGACCCAGTACTTC.

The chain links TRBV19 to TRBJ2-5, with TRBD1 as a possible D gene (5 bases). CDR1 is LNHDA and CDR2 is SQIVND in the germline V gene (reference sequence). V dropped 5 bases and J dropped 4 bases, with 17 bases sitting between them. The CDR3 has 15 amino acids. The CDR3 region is CASSLGSGRRETQYF. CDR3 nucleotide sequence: TGTGCCAGTAGTTTGGGGTCAGGGCGTAGAGAGACCCAGTACTTC.

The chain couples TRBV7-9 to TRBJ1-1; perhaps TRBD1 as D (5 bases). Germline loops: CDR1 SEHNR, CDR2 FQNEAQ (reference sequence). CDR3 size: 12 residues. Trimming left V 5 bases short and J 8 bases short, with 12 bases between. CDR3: CASSPDHREAFF. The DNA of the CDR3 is TGTGCCAGCAGCCCCGATCACAGGGAAGCTTTCTTT.

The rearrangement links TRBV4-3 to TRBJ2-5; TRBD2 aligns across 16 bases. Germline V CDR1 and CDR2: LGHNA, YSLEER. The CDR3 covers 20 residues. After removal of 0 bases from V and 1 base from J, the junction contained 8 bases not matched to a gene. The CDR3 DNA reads TGCGCCAGCAGCCAAGATTGGGGACTAGCGGGAGGGGGAACCCAAGAGACCCAGTACTTC. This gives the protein CASSQDWGLAGGGTQETQYF.

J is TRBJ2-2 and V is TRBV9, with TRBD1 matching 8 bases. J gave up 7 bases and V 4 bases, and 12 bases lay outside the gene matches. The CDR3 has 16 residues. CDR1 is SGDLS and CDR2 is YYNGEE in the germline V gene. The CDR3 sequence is CASSPFGTGGFGELFF. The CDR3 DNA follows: TGTGCCAGCAGCCCTTTTGGGACAGGCGGGTTCGGGGAGCTGTTTTTT.